Below, 30 T cell receptor beta chains from the same sample are listed, as sequenced in a study of T cell changes during pregnancy in multiple sclerosis. Profiled with immunoSEQ multiplex PCR; TCRdb holds only in-frame clones, not every one. The data contain 65,000 to 95,000 clones, around 91% of them singletons. Sample: peripheral blood, taken before pregnancy. Receptor source: a female donor with multiple sclerosis, enrolled in a pregnancy study.

The CDR3 is CASSPEGRTEAFF. DNA for the CDR3: TGTGCCAGCAGCCCCGAAGGGAGAACTGAAGCTTTCTTT. The rearrangement uses TRBV7-6 and TRBJ1-1; no reliable D call. The germline V gene has CDR1 SGHVS and CDR2 FNYEAQ. Deletions cut 5 bases from V and 5 bases from J, with 12 bases between. This CDR3 comprises 13 residues. Full variable domain (rest looked up from reference TRBV7-6 and TRBJ1-1): GAGVSQSPRYKVTKRGQDVALRCDPISGHVSLYWYRQALGQGPEFLTYFNYEAQQDKSGLPNDRFSAERPEGSISTLTIQRTEQRDSAMYRCASSPEGRTEAFFGQGTRLTVV.

The chain carries TRBV29-1 and TRBJ2-1, with D perhaps matching TRBD2 (6 bases). The germline V gene has CDR1 SQVTM and CDR2 ANQGSEA. Trimming removed 6 bases from V and 3 bases from J, with 21 bases in between. This CDR3 region has 16 residues. CDR3 bases: TGCAGCGTGGGCCCCGCGGCGGGGAATCTCTACAATGAGCAGTTCTTC. This sequence encodes CSVGPAAGNLYNEQFF.

The rearrangement joins TRBV19 to TRBJ1-6; no firm D call. V shed 2 bases and J shed 9 bases, with 11 bases lying between them. The CDR3 extends over 14 amino acids. The germline CDR1 and CDR2 sequences are LNHDA and SQIVND (reference sequence). CDR3 sequence reads: CASSISVVGSPLHF. The CDR3 nucleotides are TGTGCCAGTAGTATATCGGTTGTCGGTTCACCCCTCCACTTT.

This clone was seen a few times. The chain links TRBV7-6 to TRBJ1-1, with a possible D match to TRBD1 (6 bases). Per the germline V gene, CDR1 is SGHVS and CDR2 is FNYEAQ. The CDR3 consists of 13 residues. The V gene lost 4 bases and the J gene lost 2 bases, with 8 bases spanning the gap. The CDR3 region is CASSSDSNTEAFF. The DNA of the CDR3 is TGTGCCAGCAGCTCGGACAGCAACACTGAAGCTTTCTTT.

The chain recombines TRBV15 with TRBJ2-6; D might be TRBD1 (5 bases). Trimming cost V 3 bases and J 0 bases, with 9 bases left between them. In germline, CDR1 is LNHNV, CDR2 YYDKDF (reference sequence). The CDR3 covers 16 residues. CDR3 sequence reads: CATSRDISSGANVLTF. Here the CDR3 DNA reads TGTGCCACCAGCAGGGACATTAGCTCTGGGGCCAACGTCCTGACTTTC.

This chain links TRBV5-1 with TRBJ1-5; TRBD1 is a possible D gene (5 bases). This CDR3 contains 13 residues. Germline CDR1 SGHRS, CDR2 YFSETQ. V shed 5 bases and J shed 6 bases, with 12 bases lying between them. Here the CDR3 DNA reads TGCGCCAGCAGGCGGGACGATAGTCAGCCCCAGCATTTT. It is translated as CASRRDDSQPQHF. Full variable domain (missing parts from reference TRBV5-1 and TRBJ1-5): KAGVTQTPRYLIKTRGQQVTLSCSPISGHRSVSWYQQTPGQGLQFLFEYFSETQRNKGNFPGRFSGRQFSNSRSEMNVSTLELGDSALYLCASRRDDSQPQHFGDGTRLSIL.

The CDR3 region has the DNA TGCGCCAGCAGCTTGGCCTTAGCGGGGGGGCCCAATGAGCAGTTCTTC. Encoded protein: CASSLALAGGPNEQFF. This chain links TRBV5-1 with TRBJ2-1; 11 bases fit TRBD2. CDR1 SGHRS and CDR2 YFSETQ come from the germline V gene. The CDR3 extends over 16 amino acids. The V segment lost 0 bases and the J segment 6 bases; nucleotides outside the gene matches: 5. The variable domain in full, with the rest retrieved from reference TRBV5-1 and TRBJ2-1, is KAGVTQTPRYLIKTRGQQVTLSCSPISGHRSVSWYQQTPGQGLQFLFEYFSETQRNKGNFPGRFSGRQFSNSRSEMNVSTLELGDSALYLCASSLALAGGPNEQFFGPGTRLTVL.

The rearrangement joins TRBV7-2 to TRBJ1-6; D ambiguous. V shed 1 base and J shed 2 bases, with 15 bases lying between them. This CDR3 is 18 amino acids long. CDR1 is SGHTA, CDR2 FQGNSA, per germline. The CDR3 DNA reads as TGTGCCAGCAGCTTAGTTCCGGAAGGGAGGGCCTATAATTCACCCCTCCACTTT. Translated, it gives CASSLVPEGRAYNSPLHF.

The rearrangement links TRBV9 to TRBJ2-5; 9 positions match TRBD2. This CDR3 has 16 residues. Germline V gene lookup returns CDR1 SGDLS and CDR2 YYNGEE. Trimming took 0 bases from V and 2 from J; bases not matched to a gene: 5. As DNA, the CDR3 is TGTGCCAGCAGCGTAGTTGGGACTAGCACACAAGAGACCCAGTACTTC. This codes for CASSVVGTSTQETQYF.

The chain couples TRBV6-1 to TRBJ1-4; no clear D gene. Germline V gives CDR1 MNHNS, CDR2 SASEGT. Trimming left V 5 bases short and J 4 bases short, with 14 bases between. This CDR3 has 15 residues. The CDR3 reads CASSPRRRFNEKLFF. CDR3 coding DNA: TGTGCCAGCAGTCCCCGCAGGCGCTTTAATGAAAAACTGTTTTTT.

The chain recombines TRBV30 with TRBJ1-2, with D maybe TRBD1 (5 bases). V was cut by 4 bases and J by 8 bases, with 11 bases left in between. The CDR3 consists of 11 residues. Germline loops: CDR1 GTSNPN, CDR2 SVGIG (reference sequence). Here the CDR3 DNA reads TGTGCCTGGACCACAGGCTGGGGCTACACCTTC. This codes for CAWTTGWGYTF.

This clone was recorded once. This chain joins TRBV10-1 and TRBJ2-5; 8 nucleotides align to TRBD1. CDR1 is WNHNN and CDR2 is SYGVQD in the germline V gene (reference sequence). Unmatched junction bases numbered 8, after V lost 0 bases and J lost 2 bases. The CDR3 spans 17 residues. CDR3 sequence: CASSESLGTGRQETQYF. The DNA of the CDR3 is TGCGCCAGCAGTGAGTCGCTTGGGACAGGCAGGCAAGAGACCCAGTACTTC.

In DNA form, the CDR3 reads TGTGCCAGCAGACTACAGGGGGTTGATGAAAAACTGTTTTTT. Its translation is CASRLQGVDEKLFF. The chain combines TRBV28 with TRBJ1-4; TRBD1 matches 8 bases. The CDR3 runs to 14 residues. The V gene's germline CDR1 is MDHEN and CDR2 SYDVKM. Trimming cost V 6 bases and J 6 bases; bases outside gene matches: 6.

The rearrangement joins TRBV11-2 to TRBJ2-3, with 8 nucleotides matching TRBD2. The CDR3 is 16 amino acids. Germline V gene lookup returns CDR1 SGHAT and CDR2 FQNNGV. With 3 bases clipped from V and 2 bases from J, the junction kept 7 bases outside the gene matches. This chain's CDR3 is CASSFWSGGTTDTQYF. In DNA form, the CDR3 reads TGTGCCAGCAGCTTTTGGAGCGGGGGTACCACAGATACGCAGTATTTT.

This chain joins TRBV5-1 and TRBJ1-1; weak D call: TRBD1 (6 bases). V lost 3 bases to trimming and J lost 5 bases, with 14 bases between them. Germline lookup yields CDR1 SGHRS and CDR2 YFSETQ. CDR3 length: 14 residues. The CDR3 loop is CASSSRRGSTEAFF. The DNA for the CDR3 is TGCGCCAGCAGCTCCCGCAGGGGCAGTACTGAAGCTTTCTTT.

The chain uses TRBV7-9 and TRBJ1-1; the match to TRBD1 covers 7 bases. This CDR3 has 15 residues. Germline CDR1 SEHNR, CDR2 FQNEAQ (reference sequence). J was trimmed by 1 base and V by 1 base; bases with no gene match: 3. CDR3 bases: TGTGCCAGCAGCTTAGTAGGGACAGAGAACACTGAAGCTTTCTTT. The encoded protein is CASSLVGTENTEAFF.

This sequence joins TRBV21-1 and TRBJ2-3; the D call in the table, TRBD2, was not verified against the DNA. TRBV21-1 is an annotated pseudogene. CDR3 length: 16 amino acids. The CDR3 here is CASSTGLAGGTDTQYF. CDR3 sequence (DNA): TGTGCCAGCAGCACAGGACTAGCGGGCGGCACAGATACGCAGTATTTT.

In this sample, this clone turned up a few times. DNA for the CDR3: TGTGCCAGCAGCTTAAGGGCTCTAGCGGGGGGGCCGCCCGGGGAGCTGTTTTTT. Its protein product is CASSLRALAGGPPGELFF. The chain links TRBV7-8 to TRBJ2-2, with 12 nucleotides matching TRBD2. V was clipped by 2 bases and J by 6 bases; unmatched bases: 10. Germline assignment: CDR1 SGHVS and CDR2 FQNEAQ. This CDR3 region has 18 residues.

The CDR3 nucleotides are TGCGCCAGCAGCTACGTCGCAGGATCCGGGGCCAACGTCCTGACTTTC. Translated: CASSYVAGSGANVLTF. V is TRBV5-1 and J is TRBJ2-6, with D unclear. Trimming shortened V by 3 bases and J by 4 bases, and 14 bases separated the two germline ends. This CDR3 is 16 amino acids long. Per germline, CDR1 SGHRS and CDR2 YFSETQ.

The rearrangement uses TRBV5-1 and TRBJ2-7; TRBD2 matches 8 bases. CDR3 size: 13 residues. Germline values: CDR1 SGHRS, CDR2 YFSETQ. V lost 4 bases, J lost 11 bases, and 11 bases stayed unmatched. The CDR3 DNA follows: TGCGCCAGCAGCCCCGGGGGGGGGACCTCGAAGTACTTC. Its protein product is CASSPGGGTSKYF.

The chain links TRBV5-1 to TRBJ1-2; TRBD1 aligns across 7 bases. Germline V gives CDR1 SGHRS, CDR2 YFSETQ. V lost 0 bases and J lost 5; bases outside the gene matches: 4. This CDR3 comprises 14 residues. CDR3 DNA: TGCGCCAGCAGCTTGGAGGGACAGCTATATGGCTACACCTTC. Translation gives CASSLEGQLYGYTF.

V usage is TRBV9 and J usage is TRBJ1-5; D ambiguous. This CDR3 is built from 14 residues. Trimming pared 0 bases from V and 3 bases from J, leaving 7 bases between. Germline CDR1 is SGDLS and CDR2 is YYNGEE. DNA for the CDR3: TGTGCCAGCAGCGTAGGCCTCTACAATCAGCCCCAGCATTTT. This codes for CASSVGLYNQPQHF.

This chain links TRBV5-8 with TRBJ2-3; D is undetermined. Germline V gene lookup returns CDR1 SGHTS and CDR2 YDEGEE. V shed 0 bases and J shed 4 bases, with 6 bases lying between them. There are 13 residues in the CDR3. CDR3 residues: CASSLGGPDTQYF. For the CDR3, the DNA is TGTGCCAGCAGCTTGGGCGGTCCAGATACGCAGTATTTT.

This clone appeared a few times. The chain has TRBV5-1 and TRBJ1-1, with 7 bases lining up with TRBD1. CDR1 SGHRS and CDR2 YFSETQ come from the germline V gene. The CDR3 is made up of 15 amino acids. The V and J ends lost 4 bases and 5 bases, in that order; junction bases with no gene match: 11. This CDR3 is CASSPSGQRRTEAFF. Here the CDR3 DNA reads TGCGCCAGCAGCCCCTCGGGACAGCGTAGAACTGAAGCTTTCTTT.

The CDR3 DNA follows: TGTGCCAGCAGCTTAGGGGGACTGCCCTCTGGAAACACCATATATTTT. Translating gives CASSLGGLPSGNTIYF. The V gene is TRBV7-8, the J gene TRBJ1-3; perhaps TRBD1 as D (5 bases). The germline V and J ends were trimmed by 1 base and 0 bases, with 10 bases remaining between them. Germline V gene sequence: CDR1 SGHVS, CDR2 FQNEAQ. This CDR3 spans 16 amino acids.

The rearrangement joins TRBV19 to TRBJ1-1, with D perhaps matching TRBD1 (5 bases). V lost 4 bases to trimming and J lost 3 bases, with 9 bases between them. The CDR3 runs 13 residues. CDR1 is LNHDA, CDR2 SQIVND, per germline (reference sequence). CDR3 loop: CASSSRDYTEAFF. The DNA for the CDR3 is TGTGCCAGTAGTAGCCGGGACTACACTGAAGCTTTCTTT.

The V and J genes are TRBV30 and TRBJ1-2, with 10 bases that match TRBD1. Looked up from germline, CDR1 is GTSNPN and CDR2 is SVGIG (reference sequence). Germline trimming cut 7 bases from V and 8 bases from J; bases unmatched to any gene: 4. The CDR3 has 11 amino acids. The CDR3 spells CASGTGAGYTF. CDR3 DNA sequence: TGTGCCTCCGGGACAGGGGCCGGCTACACCTTC.

This clone appeared a single time. This sequence joins TRBV18 and TRBJ1-4, with TRBD1 identical over 7 bases. Germline trimming cut 1 base from V and 7 bases from J; bases unmatched to any gene: 3. CDR3 length: 14 amino acids. Per germline, CDR1 KGHSH and CDR2 LQKENI. CDR3 coding DNA: TGTGCCAGCTCACCACAGGGGGCGCGTGAAAAACTGTTTTTT. Residues: CASSPQGAREKLFF.

The rearrangement links TRBV30 to TRBJ1-2, with D tentatively TRBD1 (6 bases). The CDR3 totals 13 residues. Germline V gives CDR1 GTSNPN, CDR2 SVGIG (reference sequence). V dropped 6 bases and J dropped 7 bases, with 18 bases sitting between them. CDR3 bases: TGTGCCTGCCCCTGGGGAACAGGGCGTGGCTACACCTTC. It translates to CACPWGTGRGYTF.

This clone was detected only once. The genes are TRBV20-1 and TRBJ2-1; a possible D gene is TRBD2 (5 bases). Per germline, CDR1 DFQATT and CDR2 SNEGSKA (reference sequence). This CDR3 has 11 amino acids. V was shortened by 3 bases and J by 15 bases, with 15 bases between the two germline ends. The CDR3 is CSASATSARFF. CDR3 sequence (DNA): TGCAGTGCTAGTGCCACTAGTGCTCGGTTCTTC.